This record concerns one T cell receptor (beta chain) sequence. Its antigen is not known. Naive CD8 cells, CD45RO-negative and positively selected for CCR7, excluded terminally differentiated effector memory CD45RA+ cells. These data belong to a study of shared clonotypes between healthy human individuals. About the research overall: Samples came from a couple of female and a few male donors aged 18 to 49.

Germline V gene sequence: CDR1 PRHDT, CDR2 FYEKMQ (reference sequence). Trimming removed 4 bases at V and 7 bases at J, with 10 bases between. This CDR3 spans 12 amino acids. Whole-study results and caveats: When compared with the clonotypes that were shared by all four sorted-subset donors, the non-shared clonotypes turned out to have lower generation probabilities. Sharing across a few donors was seen in 4% to 6.5% of naive CD4 clonotypes. Naive subsets, compared against memory subsets, generally had larger estimated richness values.

Produced via immunoSEQ multiplex PCR; TCRdb's table is partial and in-frame only. The sample has about 2.2 million clones; approximately 94% are singletons. Sequenced sample: naive CD8+ T cells from PBMCs. V gene TRBV13 combines with J gene TRBJ2-5; D remains unclear. This sequence originates from a man younger than 35 in good health. Some clones in this sample may be carry-over from other donors' samples. For the CDR3, the DNA is TGTGCCAGCAGCTACCTGGGCGGGACCCAGTACTTC. This gives the protein CASSYLGGTQYF.